Listed below are T cell receptor beta chains from one sample, sequenced in a study of CD8 T cells in ankylosing spondylitis. TCRdb redid the calling of the 5' RACE reads with MiXCR, one entry per CDR3 protein. This sample carries roughly 250,000 distinct CDR3 sequences, 8.6% of them seen once, and the ten largest clones take almost 7%. The sequenced material came from blood, either unsorted or a sorted T cell fraction (not recorded which). The receptors derive from a male donor with ankylosing spondylitis or in good health (not recorded which). CDR3s include the opening cysteine and the closing phenylalanine or tryptophan. Fields, in order: J gene, D gene, V gene, CDR3 protein. A D gene is named only where the DNA matches it firmly.

TRBJ2-3 - TRBV20-1 CSAIRDSGTDTQYF
TRBJ2-1 TRBD2 TRBV5-1 CASSPTGLAEQFF
TRBJ1-1 - TRBV12-3/TRBV12-4 CATLPRTEWLTEAFF
TRBJ2-3 - TRBV7-2 CASSLGSAPDTQYF
TRBJ2-7 TRBD1 TRBV29-1 CSVEWGDRASYEQYF
TRBJ2-1 TRBD2 TRBV7-2 CASSSKTSGVLEQFF
TRBJ1-1 TRBD1 TRBV7-2 CASSSDLQGADTEAFF
TRBJ2-1 - TRBV20-1 CSARDIYQTYNEQFF
TRBJ2-3 TRBD2 TRBV4-2 CASSQLAGGSTDTQYF
TRBJ1-1 - TRBV25-1 CASRGTVNTEAFF
TRBJ2-3 - TRBV7-3 CASSLDGYTDTQYF
TRBJ2-3 TRBD2 TRBV20-1 CSAWTSGGRTDTQYF
TRBJ2-1 - TRBV12-3/TRBV12-4 CASNIRRANEQFF
TRBJ1-1 - TRBV20-1 CSARVPGHPNTEAFF
TRBJ1-6 TRBD1 TRBV6-4 CASSEGTGSSPLHF
TRBJ2-5 - TRBV20-1 CSALGEIQYF
TRBJ2-1 - TRBV7-7 CASSLRDGEQFF
TRBJ1-2 TRBD1 TRBV19 CASSSSSGTGSGYGYTF
TRBJ2-2 - TRBV5-1 CASSLVRGNTGELFF
TRBJ2-6 TRBD1 TRBV5-6 CASSPWTGRTGANVLTF
TRBJ1-2 - TRBV12-5 CASGLSGPYGYTF
TRBJ2-7 TRBD1 TRBV11-3 CASRNGTGLHEQYF